These 13 T cell receptor beta chains were sequenced from one sample in a study of cytomegalovirus exposure and HLA in healthy donors (dated by TCRdb to 2016 to 2017). Libraries came from the immunoSEQ multiplex PCR assay. TCRdb obtained this table from immuneACCESS and retained in-frame rearrangements with V and J assigned. These tables miss some clones; where compared with another copy, unresolved V genes account for less than half of the shortfall, and the remainder is unexplained. The sample table contains some 170,000 clones; only one count was recorded for 86% of them. The ten biggest clones cover 7.2% of the sample. Sequencing was performed on PBMCs. The receptors originated from a man aged 30 to 39 in good health and CMV-seropositive.

The chain is built from TRBV7-8 and TRBJ1-5; D possibly corresponds to TRBD1 (6 bases). This CDR3 has 15 amino acids. Germline CDR1 SGHVS, CDR2 FQNEAQ. The ends were cut back, 4 bases at V and 2 bases at J, with 12 bases in the middle. DNA for the CDR3: TGTGCCAGCAGCTCTTACAGGGACGGCAATCAGCCCCAGCATTTT. This encodes CASSSYRDGNQPQHF. The whole variable domain, filled in from reference TRBV7-8 and TRBJ1-5, reads GAGVSQSPRYKVAKRGQDVALRCDPISGHVSLFWYQQALGQGPEFLTYFQNEAQLDKSGLPSDRFFAERPEGSVSTLKIQRTQQEDSAVYLCASSSYRDGNQPQHFGDGTRLSIL.

The chain carries TRBV7-6 and TRBJ2-2; 8 nucleotides match TRBD2. The CDR3 loop spans 17 amino acids. The germline V gene has CDR1 SGHVS and CDR2 FNYEAQ. J gave up 5 bases and V 5 bases, and 13 bases lay outside the gene matches. The CDR3 here is CASSPLGAGGITGELFF. CDR3 in DNA: TGTGCCAGCAGCCCCCTTGGGGCGGGGGGAATTACCGGGGAGCTGTTTTTT. Full variable domain (rest looked up from reference TRBV7-6 and TRBJ2-2): GAGVSQSPRYKVTKRGQDVALRCDPISGHVSLYWYRQALGQGPEFLTYFNYEAQQDKSGLPNDRFSAERPEGSISTLTIQRTEQRDSAMYRCASSPLGAGGITGELFFGEGSRLTVL.

This clone showed up just a few times. This chain uses TRBV25-1 with TRBJ1-5, with unresolved D. Trimming took 1 base from V and 3 from J, leaving 10 bases between them. The germline CDR1 and CDR2 sequences are MGHDK and SYGVNS. The CDR3 runs to 15 residues. CDR3 sequence reads: CASSEFGGPNQPQHF. For the CDR3, the DNA is TGTGCCAGCAGTGAATTTGGCGGACCCAATCAGCCCCAGCATTTT.

V gene TRBV7-3 combines with J gene TRBJ2-7, with 10 nucleotides matching TRBD1. CDR1 and CDR2 (germline): SGHTA, FQGTGA. This CDR3 has 13 amino acids. The V segment lost 10 bases and the J segment 3 bases; nucleotides outside the gene matches: 6. The CDR3 DNA reads TGTGCCACCTCGCGGGACAGGGGCTACGAGCAGTACTTC. This encodes CATSRDRGYEQYF.

The V gene is TRBV4-3, the J gene TRBJ2-4; D is perhaps TRBD1 or TRBD2 (6 bases each). Per the germline V gene, CDR1 is LGHNA and CDR2 is YSLEER. V was shortened by 0 bases and J by 1 base, with 13 bases between the two germline ends. The CDR3 runs to 17 residues. The CDR3 spells CASSQDARGPAKNIQYF. As DNA, the CDR3 is TGCGCCAGCAGCCAAGATGCCCGGGGGCCTGCCAAAAACATTCAGTACTTC.

This chain uses TRBV21-1 with TRBJ2-1; TRBD1, the table's D call, was not compared with the DNA. TRBV21-1 is a pseudogene segment. The CDR3 is 15 amino acids. The CDR3 sequence: CASSPHVGCYNEQFF. The CDR3 DNA follows: TGTGCCAGCAGCCCTCACGTGGGCTGCTACAATGAGCAGTTCTTC.

The V gene is TRBV18, the J gene TRBJ1-2; 8 bases are a match to TRBD1. V dropped 3 bases and J dropped 6; count of bases not matched to a gene: 6. Germline CDR1 KGHSH, CDR2 LQKENI. The CDR3 totals 14 residues. DNA for the CDR3: TGTGCCAGCTCACCCACGACAGGGGATAATGGCTACACCTTC. Amino acids: CASSPTTGDNGYTF.

This rearrangement joins TRBV4-1 to TRBJ1-2, with 10 positions matching TRBD1. This CDR3 spans 17 amino acids. Germline CDR1 and CDR2: MGHRA and YSYEKL. Trimming cost V 3 bases and J 0 bases; bases outside gene matches: 7. The CDR3 sequence: CASSQMGGTGANYGYTF. DNA of the CDR3: TGCGCCAGCAGCCAGATGGGCGGGACAGGGGCTAACTATGGCTACACCTTC.

V usage is TRBV7-9 and J usage is TRBJ1-4; possibly TRBD1 for D (5 bases). Trimming cost V 4 bases and J 4 bases, with 10 bases left between them. The CDR3 loop spans 14 amino acids. Germline values: CDR1 SEHNR, CDR2 FQNEAQ (reference sequence). Written as DNA, the CDR3 is TGTGCCAGCAGCTCAGGGCAGGGTAATGAAAAACTGTTTTTT. It specifies CASSSGQGNEKLFF. Variable domain in full (rest from reference TRBV7-9 and TRBJ1-4): DTGVSQNPRHKITKRGQNVTFRCDPISEHNRLYWYRQTLGQGPEFLTYFQNEAQLEKSRLLSDRFSAERPKGSFSTLEIQRTEQGDSAMYLCASSSGQGNEKLFFGSGTQLSVL.

This chain joins TRBV6-1 and TRBJ2-7, with D possibly TRBD1 on 6 matching bases. The length of the CDR3 is 14 residues. Germline lookup yields CDR1 MNHNS and CDR2 SASEGT. V shed 6 bases and J shed 5 bases, with 17 bases lying between them. In DNA, the CDR3 is TGTGCCAGCAGGTTGGGGGCCTACCGAGACGAGCAGTACTTC. Its protein product is CASRLGAYRDEQYF.

In its sample, this clone was seen a few times. The chain couples TRBV27 to TRBJ2-7, with D perhaps TRBD1 (6 bases). The CDR3 is 14 residues long. Trimming shortened V by 4 bases and J by 5 bases, and 15 bases separated the two germline ends. Germline V gene sequence: CDR1 MNHEY, CDR2 SMNVEV (reference sequence). The CDR3 bases are TGTGCCAGCAGTTCAACAGGGTATACAGACGAGCAGTACTTC. This codes for CASSSTGYTDEQYF.

The CDR3 is CASSPTSGNTDTQYF. The CDR3 region has the DNA TGTGCCAGCAGCCCGACTAGCGGGAACACAGATACGCAGTATTTT. The genes are TRBV7-2 and TRBJ2-3; 11 nucleotides align to TRBD2. Trimming cost V 5 bases and J 2 bases; bases outside gene matches: 3. From germline, CDR1 is SGHTA and CDR2 FQGNSA. The CDR3 has 15 amino acids.

The sample holds one count of this clone. V gene TRBV11-1 combines with J gene TRBJ2-7; 7 nucleotides match TRBD1. The CDR3 spans 18 residues. Germline loops: CDR1 SGHAT, CDR2 FQDESV (reference sequence). V gave up 5 bases and J gave up 0 bases; unmatched junction bases: 16. CDR3 region: CASSQTGWDVSNSYEQYF. The CDR3 DNA follows: TGTGCCAGCAGCCAGACAGGGTGGGACGTTTCCAACTCCTACGAGCAGTACTTC.